This TCR beta chain was captured by sequencing in a study of beta chain bispecific antibodies for T cell cancers (dated by TCRdb to about 2021). As for the study more broadly: Healthy donor T cells were cocultured with T cell leukemia lines and bispecific antibodies, then TRBV sequencing of surviving cells measured the depletion of each TRBV family. On the cell surface, TRBV12 (TRBV12-3) was expressed by Jurkat cells, whereas TRBV5-5 was expressed by HPB-ALL cells.

This clonotype is labeled medium-sized (0.01 to 0.1%). The specificity of this receptor is unknown. A read error may account for a junction end that differs from germline. Broad study findings and their caveats: Every sequenced sample contained a mix of leukemia cell line cells and normal T cells, and most targeted TRBV signal came from the leukemia cells rather than from the normal T cells. Apart from the targeted and closely related genes, all other TRBV family members appeared to be unaffected by the TRBV-directed bispecific antibodies. Compared with anti-CD19, anti-TRBV12 exposure reduced the TRBV12-3 share of total TRBV signal by around 99%; TRBV12-4 fell 35% to 45%, not significantly. Cross-reactivity of the anti-TRBV5-5 antibody with TRBV5-6 was attributed to high sequence similarity between the two genes.

Unique molecular identifier barcodes were built into the libraries and used for clonotype quantification. Qiagen AllPrep DNA/RNA Micro kits were used to isolate total RNA, and an Agilent TapeStation was used to check RNA quality. TCR beta libraries were constructed by 5' RACE, in which cDNA synthesis was followed by two PCR steps with TCR beta constant-region gene-specific primers. TCR beta libraries were sequenced on an Illumina MiSeq platform. The study's processing was this. MIGEC, MiXCR and VDJtools were used to process the reads. The frequency of each clonotype was calculated as the fraction of all unique molecular identifiers in the sample that belonged to that clonotype. Nonfunctional TRBV genes classified in IMGT as pseudogenes or open reading frames, for example TRBV1, TRBV12-1 and TRBV21, were left out. TCRdb trimmed public reads at Q25 via fastp, called clones via MiXCR and kept in-frame beta chains. Rows with a matching CDR3 protein are joined into one entry that keeps the most common DNA and genes. The V and J calls were determined by TCRdb, not by the authors. Across this sample there are 20,000 to 25,000 distinct CDR3 sequences, with just over 2% seen only once. About 5% of the sample lies in the top ten.

Explained via the paper, the treatment or condition label denotes: alpha-V12: anti-TRBV12 scFv linked to anti-CD3 scFv. T cells were expanded from blood mononuclear cells for 3 to 4 days using either anti-CD3 antibody OKT3 or CD3/CD28 Dynabeads. The anti-TRBV12 bispecific sample came from a coculture of Jurkat leukemia cells with normal T cells, compared against an anti-CD19 bispecific control coculture. The culture conditions for expanded T cells were RPMI 1640 plus 10% fetal bovine serum, recombinant human IL-2 (about 97 IU/ml) and IL-7 (around 4.7 ng/ml). Each coculture mixed some 5 x 10^4 target cells and some 5 x 10^4 normal T cells with bispecific antibody in 95 to 100 ul and was incubated at 37 degrees C for less than 20 hours. Each bispecific antibody was composed of two single-chain variable fragments, which were expressed in a single-chain diabody format with a His tag. The effector T cells were obtained from healthy human donors, with peripheral blood mononuclear cells isolated from leukapheresis samples by Ficoll density gradient centrifugation.

Reading from cysteine to phenylalanine, the CDR3 counts 13 amino acids. Only the CDR3 DNA stays, 39 bases, in frame from base 1. CDR1 is given as KGHDR and CDR2 as SFDVKD, both from the germline V gene. Recombination joined TRBV24-1 with TRBJ2-5, with no confident D gene call. The clonotype was recovered from a human donor in good health. Some clones in this sample may be carry-over from other donors' samples. The sample was healthy donor T cells cultured with leukemia cells, taken from a culture containing a bispecific antibody targeting TCR Vbeta12. The CDR3 protein is CATSDWNEEIQYF. The nucleotide sequence is TGTGCCACCAGTGATTGGAATGAAGAGATCCAGTACTTC.